The source of this T cell receptor beta chain is a study of post-analysis software for immune sequencing data (dated by TCRdb to the mid-2010s). Study-wide context: Recorded disease courses included relapsing-remitting, secondary progressive and progressive-relapsing multiple sclerosis, with some patients lacking subtype annotation. The multiple sclerosis patient repertoires were compared with 11 previously published healthy control repertoires from donors aged roughly 6 to 25 years. A subset of samples was prepared in parallel using single-end sample barcoding, then pooled and co-amplified after Illumina adapter ligation. Overall results and qualifications from the work: Significantly lower normalized Chao1 diversity was found in multiple sclerosis patients than in controls, suggesting substantial peripheral T-cell clonal expansion. The control group was slightly older than the multiple sclerosis patient group. Patients showed significantly higher frequencies than controls for five TRBV segments, among them TRBV5-6, TRBV5-1 and TRBV20-1. When samples were clustered directly using the F measure, samples prepared in the same batch co-clustered strongly, which prompted a batch-effect correction.

In the case of this clonotype: Its target antigen remains unknown. No much larger clone exists at a distance of one base, and base qualities are not known.

To demonstrate the VDJtools post-analysis software, the study profiled TCR beta repertoires from the peripheral blood of around 13 young patients with multiple sclerosis. The patients with multiple sclerosis were children and adolescents between roughly 6 and 17 years of age. Libraries were built with PCR. Sequencing instrument: Illumina HiSeq 2500. To reduce PCR and sequencing biases, unique molecular identifiers were built into the TCR beta cDNA libraries. Every 1 to 10 million input T cells yielded approximately 500,000 cDNA molecules, meaning each molecule approximated one T cell. The patient libraries were prepared and sequenced using the same protocol as the earlier healthy control dataset. Within a given batch, samples were prepared together, multiplexed and sequenced on the same HiSeq lane. In the source study's methods: Raw barcoded reads were processed with MIGEC, discarding single-read molecular identifier groups before consensus assembly and CDR3 extraction. VDJtools was used for post-analysis of the clonotype tables, with diversity normalized by down-sampling every dataset to the smallest sample size. To correct batch-related cross-sample contamination, repertoire overlap clustering matched CDR3 amino acid sequences but not nucleotide sequences. Clones were called with MiXCR by TCRdb after fastp trimmed the public reads at Q25, and only in-frame beta chains were retained. One record per CDR3 amino acid sequence lists the most common genes and DNA. The V and J calls shown here were made by TCRdb, not taken from the authors' results. The sample profile shows about 770,000 distinct CDR3 sequences; roughly 46% of them were found once. 4.9% of the sample comes from the top ten.

Its CDR3 holds 12 amino acids, cysteine through phenylalanine. Only the CDR3 portion is preserved as DNA: 36 bases, with reading frame beginning at the first base. CDR1 SGHRS and CDR2 YFSETQ were looked up in the germline V gene. This chain joins TRBV5-1 to TRBJ2-5; no D gene is confidently identified. The J call may be wrong; the DNA end is better matched by TRBJ2-7. The specimen sequenced was blood. This sequence originates from a girl between 5 and 17 years old with multiple sclerosis. The nucleotides read TGCGCCAGCAGCCTCTCGTTGGGCGAGCAGTACTTC. This is translated as CASSLSLGEQYF.